The clone carrying this T cell receptor beta chain was counted ten times or more. Its antigen is unknown. The data derive from a study of spatial heterogeneity in lung cancer. Turning to the study itself: Detection of beta-chain sequences consistently exceeded that of alpha-chain sequences. Unique TCR and UMI combinations averaged more than ten appearances each in raw reads.

The time point was: sample taken at primary tumor resection. Whole RNA from tumor, nontumor lung or frozen PBMC was sequenced unsorted. A total of approximately 69 untreated early-stage non-small cell lung cancer patients served as donors. This CDR3 has 14 residues. The V end lost 6 bases, the J end lost 2 bases, and 14 bases lay between the germline ends. Germline values: CDR1 SQVTM, CDR2 ANQGSEA. Points from the study as a whole: Blood carried ubiquitous expanded tumor TCRs more at resection than follow-up.

TCRdb redid the calling of the 5' RACE reads with MiXCR, one entry per CDR3 protein. This table has 2,500 or so distinct CDR3 sequences, approximately 13% appearing once. Material: PBMCs, obtained at surgery. This receptor was taken from a male donor with early-stage non-small cell lung cancer. This chain joins TRBV29-1 and TRBJ2-1, with D possibly being TRBD1 or TRBD2 (5 bases each). The CDR3 protein is CSVLQRDAYNEQFF. The CDR3 DNA reads as TGCAGCGTGCTCCAGAGGGACGCCTACAATGAGCAGTTCTTC.